This T cell receptor beta chain was obtained from a study of T cells in Graves' hyperthyroidism and ophthalmopathy. With respect to this clonotype: The antigen remains unidentified.

Regarding the study as a whole: Appearing also in blood were most of the thyroid clonotypes expanded above 0.001.

V lost 4 bases and J lost 1, with 13 bases in between. CDR1 is MNHEY and CDR2 is SMNVEV in the germline V gene (reference sequence). The CDR3 extends over 15 amino acids. Amplified regions were TCR beta CDR3 sequences from RNA transcripts. HTBI primers were used for first-round RT-PCR of the TCR CDR3. TCRdb used MiXCR to reprocess the multiplex PCR reads, holding one entry per CDR3 protein. The data show a few hundred thousand distinct CDR3 sequences, about 20% seen once. Patients showing uncontrolled infection, other autoimmune disease, pregnancy or lactation were ineligible. Clinical symptoms, serum thyroxine, TRAb, thyroid ultrasound and orbital computed tomography informed diagnoses. The PBMCs were taken from about 9.7 ml of fresh peripheral blood.

This chain joins TRBV27 and TRBJ1-1; unclear D gene. The sample taken for sequencing was blood. The TCR comes from a woman aged 65 to 85 with Graves' ophthalmopathy. The CDR3 protein is CASSSWRIRNTEAFF. The DNA for the CDR3 is TGTGCCAGCAGTTCCTGGAGGATAAGGAACACTGAAGCTTTCTTT.